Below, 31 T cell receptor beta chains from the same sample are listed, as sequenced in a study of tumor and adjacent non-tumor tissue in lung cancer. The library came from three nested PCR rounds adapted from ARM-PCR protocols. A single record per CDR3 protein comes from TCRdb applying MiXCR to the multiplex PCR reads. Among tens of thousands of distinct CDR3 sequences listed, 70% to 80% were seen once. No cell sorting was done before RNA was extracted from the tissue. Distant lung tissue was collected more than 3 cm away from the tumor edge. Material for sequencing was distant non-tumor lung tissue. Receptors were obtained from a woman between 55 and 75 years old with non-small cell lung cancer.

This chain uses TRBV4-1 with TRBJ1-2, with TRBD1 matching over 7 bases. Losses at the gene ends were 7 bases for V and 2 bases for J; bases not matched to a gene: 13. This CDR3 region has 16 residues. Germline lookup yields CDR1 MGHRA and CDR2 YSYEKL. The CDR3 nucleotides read TGCGCCAGCACATTAATTGAGATGGGACAGAACTATGGCTACACCTTC. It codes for CASTLIEMGQNYGYTF.

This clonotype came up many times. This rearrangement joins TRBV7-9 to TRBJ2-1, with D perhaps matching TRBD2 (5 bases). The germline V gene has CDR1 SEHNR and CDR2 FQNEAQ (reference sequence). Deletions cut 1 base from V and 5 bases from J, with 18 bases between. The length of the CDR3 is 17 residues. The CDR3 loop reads CASSLGVVGSEDNEQFF. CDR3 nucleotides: TGTGCCAGCAGCTTAGGGGTTGTGGGATCGGAGGACAATGAGCAGTTCTTC.

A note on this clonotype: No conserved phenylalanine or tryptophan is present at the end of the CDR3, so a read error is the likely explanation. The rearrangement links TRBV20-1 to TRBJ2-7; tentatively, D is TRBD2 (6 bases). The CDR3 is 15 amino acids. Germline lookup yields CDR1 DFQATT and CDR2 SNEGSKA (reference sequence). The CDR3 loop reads CSTSRTGNEKYEQYL. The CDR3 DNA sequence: TGCAGTACTAGCCGTACGGGGAACGAAAAATACGAGCAGTACCTC.

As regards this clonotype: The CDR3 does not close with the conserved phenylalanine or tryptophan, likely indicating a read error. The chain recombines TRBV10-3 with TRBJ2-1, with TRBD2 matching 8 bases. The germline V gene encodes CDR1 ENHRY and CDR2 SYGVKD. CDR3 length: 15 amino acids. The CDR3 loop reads CAISETSDLRNEQFI. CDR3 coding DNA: TGCGCCATCAGTGAGACTAGCGACTTGCGGAATGAGCAGTTCATC.

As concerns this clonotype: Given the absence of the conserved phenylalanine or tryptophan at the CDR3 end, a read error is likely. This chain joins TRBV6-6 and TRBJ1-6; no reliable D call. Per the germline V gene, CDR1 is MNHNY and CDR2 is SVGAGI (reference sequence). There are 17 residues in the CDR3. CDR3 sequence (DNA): TGTGCCAGCAGTTTTGATGAAGAGAGCCCCTATAATTCGCCCCTCCACATT. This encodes CASSFDEESPYNSPLHI.

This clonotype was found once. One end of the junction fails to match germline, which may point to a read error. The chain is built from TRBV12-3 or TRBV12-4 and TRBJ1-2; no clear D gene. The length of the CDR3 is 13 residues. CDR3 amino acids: CASSFSRNHSYTF. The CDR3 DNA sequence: TGTGCAAGCAGTTTTAGTCGCAACCATAGCTACACCTTC.

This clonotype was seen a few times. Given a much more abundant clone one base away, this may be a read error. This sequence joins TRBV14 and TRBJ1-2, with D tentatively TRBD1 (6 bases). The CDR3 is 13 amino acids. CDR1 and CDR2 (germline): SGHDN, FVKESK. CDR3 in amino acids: CANSQGDMRGYTF. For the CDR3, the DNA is TGTGCCAACAGCCAAGGGGACATGAGGGGCTACACCTTC. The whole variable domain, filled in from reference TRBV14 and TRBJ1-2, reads EAGVTQFPSHSVIEKGQTVTLRCDPISGHDNLYWYRRVMGKEIKFLLHFVKESKQDESGMPNNRFLAERTGGTYSTLKVQPAELEDSGVYFCANSQGDMRGYTFGSGTRLTVV.

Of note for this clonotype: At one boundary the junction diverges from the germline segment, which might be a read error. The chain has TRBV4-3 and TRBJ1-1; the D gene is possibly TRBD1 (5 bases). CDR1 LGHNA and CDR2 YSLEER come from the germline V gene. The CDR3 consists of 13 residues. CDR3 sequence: CASSQDSVGDAFF. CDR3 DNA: TGCGCCAGTAGCCAAGATTCTGTAGGGGATGCTTTCTTT.

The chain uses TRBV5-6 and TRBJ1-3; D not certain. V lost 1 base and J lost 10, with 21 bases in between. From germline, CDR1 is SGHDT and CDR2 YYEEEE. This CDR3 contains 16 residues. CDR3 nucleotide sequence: TGTGCCAGCAGCTTGTCGGCGGGGATTGGTGGAGATACCATATATTTT. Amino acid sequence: CASSLSAGIGGDTIYF.

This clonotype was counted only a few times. The CDR3 DNA is TGTGCCAGCAGCCCCGTGAAGGGGAATAATCAGCCCCAGCATTTT. Amino acid sequence: CASSPVKGNNQPQHF. The J gene is TRBJ1-5, the V gene TRBV28, with a possible D match to TRBD1 (5 bases). V lost 6 bases and J lost 4, with 16 bases in between. This CDR3 region has 15 residues. CDR1 and CDR2 (germline): MDHEN, SYDVKM.

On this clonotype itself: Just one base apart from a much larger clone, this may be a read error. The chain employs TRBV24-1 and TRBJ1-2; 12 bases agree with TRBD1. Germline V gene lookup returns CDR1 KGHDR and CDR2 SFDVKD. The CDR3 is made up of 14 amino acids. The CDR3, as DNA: TGTACCACCAGTGAGGGACAGGGGGCAGTCGGCTACACCTTC. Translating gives CTTSEGQGAVGYTF.

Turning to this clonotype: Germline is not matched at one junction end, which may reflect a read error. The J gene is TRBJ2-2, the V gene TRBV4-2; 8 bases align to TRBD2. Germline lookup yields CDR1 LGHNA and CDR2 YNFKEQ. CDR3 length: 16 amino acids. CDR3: CAISQGTGGNTGELFF. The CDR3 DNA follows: TGTGCCATCAGCCAAGGTACGGGGGGGAACACTGGGGAGCTGTTTTTT.

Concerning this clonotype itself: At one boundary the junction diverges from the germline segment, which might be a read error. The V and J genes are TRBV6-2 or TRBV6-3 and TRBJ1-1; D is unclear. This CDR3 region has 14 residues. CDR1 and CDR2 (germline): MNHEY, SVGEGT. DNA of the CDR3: TGTGCCAGCACCACCGACTGTGTGAACATTGAAGCTTTCTTT. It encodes CASTTDCVNIEAFF.

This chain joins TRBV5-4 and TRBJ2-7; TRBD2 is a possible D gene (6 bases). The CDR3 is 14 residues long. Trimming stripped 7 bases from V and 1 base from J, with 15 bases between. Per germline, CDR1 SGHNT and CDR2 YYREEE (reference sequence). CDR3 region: CASGRDFFSYEQYF. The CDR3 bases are TGTGCCAGCGGCCGGGACTTCTTTTCCTACGAGCAGTACTTC.

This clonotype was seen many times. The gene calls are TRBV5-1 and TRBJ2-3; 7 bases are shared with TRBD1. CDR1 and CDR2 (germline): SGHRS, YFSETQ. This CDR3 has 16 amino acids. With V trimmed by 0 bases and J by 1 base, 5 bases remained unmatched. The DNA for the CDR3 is TGCGCCAGCAGCTTGGGAGGGGGCGCCGGCACAGATACGCAGTATTTT. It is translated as CASSLGGGAGTDTQYF.

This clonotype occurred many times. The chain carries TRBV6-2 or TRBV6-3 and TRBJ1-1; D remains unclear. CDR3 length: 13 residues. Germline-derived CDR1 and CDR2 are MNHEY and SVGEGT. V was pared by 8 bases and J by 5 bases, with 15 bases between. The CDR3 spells CASRGGGVTEAFF. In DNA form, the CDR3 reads TGTGCCAGCCGAGGTGGTGGGGTAACTGAAGCTTTCTTT.

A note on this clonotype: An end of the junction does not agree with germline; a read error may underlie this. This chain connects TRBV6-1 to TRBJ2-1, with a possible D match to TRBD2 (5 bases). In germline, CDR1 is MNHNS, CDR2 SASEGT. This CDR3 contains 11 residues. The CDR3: CASSEIRGQLF. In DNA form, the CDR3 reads TGTGCCAGCAGTGAAATCAGAGGGCAGCTCTTC.

The DNA for the CDR3 is TGTATCAGTAGTTACTCGGGCGGCCGTGGGAAAAACATTCAGTACTTC. Its protein product is CISSYSGGRGKNIQYF. The chain combines TRBV6-5 with TRBJ2-4, with no clear D. Germline values: CDR1 MNHEY, CDR2 SVGAGI. The CDR3 loop spans 16 amino acids.

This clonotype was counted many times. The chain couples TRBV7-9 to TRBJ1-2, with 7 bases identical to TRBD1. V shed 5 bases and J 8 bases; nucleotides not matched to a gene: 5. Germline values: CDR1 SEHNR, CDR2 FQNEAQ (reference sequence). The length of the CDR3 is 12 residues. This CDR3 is CASSLGQAGYTF. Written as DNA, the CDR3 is TGTGCCAGCAGCCTAGGACAGGCAGGCTACACCTTC.

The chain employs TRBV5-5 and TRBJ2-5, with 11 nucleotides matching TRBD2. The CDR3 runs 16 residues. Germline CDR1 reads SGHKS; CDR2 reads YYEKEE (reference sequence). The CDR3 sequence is CVGSLEVAGGRETQYF. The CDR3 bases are TGTGTCGGCAGCTTGGAGGTAGCGGGGGGGCGAGAGACCCAGTACTTC.

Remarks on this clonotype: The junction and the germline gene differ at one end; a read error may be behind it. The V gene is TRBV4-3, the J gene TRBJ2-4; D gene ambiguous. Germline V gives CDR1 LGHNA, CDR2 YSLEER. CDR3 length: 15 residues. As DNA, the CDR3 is TGCACCAGCAGCTTGGGTACCAGTGAGAGAAACATTCAGTACTTC. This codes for CTSSLGTSERNIQYF.

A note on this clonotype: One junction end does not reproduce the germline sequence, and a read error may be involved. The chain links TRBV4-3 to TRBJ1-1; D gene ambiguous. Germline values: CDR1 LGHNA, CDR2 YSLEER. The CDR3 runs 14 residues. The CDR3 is CASGQDGRNTEAFF. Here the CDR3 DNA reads TGCGCCAGCGGCCAAGATGGAAGGAACACTGAAGCTTTCTTC.

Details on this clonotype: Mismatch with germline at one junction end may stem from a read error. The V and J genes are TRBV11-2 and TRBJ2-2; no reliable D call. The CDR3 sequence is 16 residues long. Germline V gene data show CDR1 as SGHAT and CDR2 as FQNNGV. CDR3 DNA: TGTACCTGCAGCTTAGTATTGGCGGCGCACACCAGGGAGCTGTTTTTT. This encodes CTCSLVLAAHTRELFF.

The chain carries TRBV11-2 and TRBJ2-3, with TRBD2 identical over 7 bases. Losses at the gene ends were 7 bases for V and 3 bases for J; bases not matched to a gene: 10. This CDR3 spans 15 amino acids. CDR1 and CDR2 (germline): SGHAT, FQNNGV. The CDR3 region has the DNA TGTGCCAGCACATTAAGGAACGGGAGGACAGATACGCAGTATTTT. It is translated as CASTLRNGRTDTQYF.

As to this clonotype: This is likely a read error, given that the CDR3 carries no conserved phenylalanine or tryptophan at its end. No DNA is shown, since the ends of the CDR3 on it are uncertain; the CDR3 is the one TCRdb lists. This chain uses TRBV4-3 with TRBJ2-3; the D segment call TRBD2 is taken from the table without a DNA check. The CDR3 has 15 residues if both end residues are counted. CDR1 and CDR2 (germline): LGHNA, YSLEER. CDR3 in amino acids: CASSQGTSGADTQCL.

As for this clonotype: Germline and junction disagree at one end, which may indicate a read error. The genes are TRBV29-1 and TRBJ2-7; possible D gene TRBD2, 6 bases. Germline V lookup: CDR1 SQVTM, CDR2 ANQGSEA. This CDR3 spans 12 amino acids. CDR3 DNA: TGCAGCGCCACGGGACTTGGGAACGACCAGTACTTC. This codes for CSATGLGNDQYF.

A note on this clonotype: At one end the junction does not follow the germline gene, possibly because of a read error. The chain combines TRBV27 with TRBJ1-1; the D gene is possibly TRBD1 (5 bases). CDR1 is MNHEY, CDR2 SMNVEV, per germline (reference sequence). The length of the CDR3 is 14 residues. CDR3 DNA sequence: TGTGCCAGCAGTCTTGCCCCAGGGAACACTGAAGTTTTCTTT. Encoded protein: CASSLAPGNTEVFF.

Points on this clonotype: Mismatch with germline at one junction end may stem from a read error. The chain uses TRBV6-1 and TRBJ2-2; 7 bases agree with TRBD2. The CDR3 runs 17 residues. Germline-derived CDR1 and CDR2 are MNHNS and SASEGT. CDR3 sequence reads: CASSEAGGSVVTGELLF. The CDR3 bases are TGTGCCAGCAGTGAAGCCGGGGGGTCCGTTGTCACCGGAGAGCTGCTTTTT.

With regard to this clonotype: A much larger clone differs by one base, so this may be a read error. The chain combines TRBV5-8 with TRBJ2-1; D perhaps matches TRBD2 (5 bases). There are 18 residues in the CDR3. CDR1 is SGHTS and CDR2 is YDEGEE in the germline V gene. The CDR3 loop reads CASTLEVSVLSSYNEQFF. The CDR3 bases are TGTGCCAGCACCTTGGAGGTATCAGTCCTGAGCTCCTACAATGAGCAGTTCTTC.

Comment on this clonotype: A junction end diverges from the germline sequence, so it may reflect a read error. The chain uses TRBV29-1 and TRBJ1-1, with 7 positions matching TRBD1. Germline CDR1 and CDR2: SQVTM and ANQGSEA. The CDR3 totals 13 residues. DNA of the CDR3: TGCAGCGCCCGACAGGGTCTGAATACTGAAGCTTTCTTT. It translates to CSARQGLNTEAFF.

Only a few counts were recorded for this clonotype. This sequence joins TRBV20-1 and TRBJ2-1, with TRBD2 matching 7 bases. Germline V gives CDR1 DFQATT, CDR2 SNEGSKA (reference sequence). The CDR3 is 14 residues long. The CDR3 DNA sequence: TGCAGCGCCCCTCCGGGAGGCCCCACCAATGAGCAGTTCTTC. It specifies CSAPPGGPTNEQFF.